This T cell receptor (beta chain) appears in the sequencing data of a study of cytomegalovirus exposure and HLA in healthy donors. Overall study: Earlier results showed 90 million to 120 million unique TCR beta sequences derived from some 190 million T cells. Tens of millions of unique TCRs from HLA-typed donors were held in an early release of data.

V was pared by 9 bases and J by 7 bases, with 16 bases between. In germline, CDR1 is SEHNR, CDR2 FQNEAQ (reference sequence). CDR3 size: 14 residues. Vbeta (60) and Jbeta (13) primers were used in the PCR. Sequencing was performed with immunoSEQ multiplex PCR; in TCRdb, only in-frame clones are kept and a portion is missing. Of approximately 210,000 clones listed, 70% to 80% were seen once; the top ten hold approximately 0.4%. V gene TRBV7-9 combines with J gene TRBJ1-6; the D gene is possibly TRBD1 (5 bases). Material for sequencing was PBMCs. This TCR was sampled from a male donor in good health and CMV-seropositive. CDR3 sequence reads: CASKGLLKNSPLHF. CDR3 coding DNA: TGTGCCAGTAAGGGACTTTTGAAAAATTCACCCCTCCACTTT.